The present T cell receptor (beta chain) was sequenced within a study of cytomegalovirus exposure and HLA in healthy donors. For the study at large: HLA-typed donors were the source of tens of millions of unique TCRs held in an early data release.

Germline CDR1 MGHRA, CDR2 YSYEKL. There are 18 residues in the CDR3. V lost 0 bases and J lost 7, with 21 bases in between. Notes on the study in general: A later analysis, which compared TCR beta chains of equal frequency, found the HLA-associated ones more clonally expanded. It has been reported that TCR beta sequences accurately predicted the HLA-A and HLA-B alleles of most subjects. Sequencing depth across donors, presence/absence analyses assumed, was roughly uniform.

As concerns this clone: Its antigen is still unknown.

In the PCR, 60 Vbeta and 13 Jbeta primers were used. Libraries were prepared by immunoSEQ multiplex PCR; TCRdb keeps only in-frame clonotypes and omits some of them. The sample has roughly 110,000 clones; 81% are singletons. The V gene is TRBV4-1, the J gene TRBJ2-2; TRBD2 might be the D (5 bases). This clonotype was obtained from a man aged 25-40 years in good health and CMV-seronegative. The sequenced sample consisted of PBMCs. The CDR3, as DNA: TGCGCCAGCAGCCAAGAAAACTGGCCCCAGCGGACCGTCGGGGAGCTGTTTTTT. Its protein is CASSQENWPQRTVGELFF.